The clone carrying this TCR beta chain was counted only a few times. Its specificity is unknown. This sample is drawn from a study of human T cells and chemical hapten exposure. One entry per CDR3 protein, called by TCRdb with MiXCR from the RACE reads. Among 38,000 or so distinct CDR3 sequences, around 9.5% were seen once, and the ten largest hold roughly 27%. The CDR3 runs 15 residues. Germline CDR1 SGHRS, CDR2 YFSETQ. V trimming: 4 bases; J trimming: 7 bases; junction bases outside the gene matches: 11. General observations from the study: Expanded TCR sets contained significantly more large CDR3 similarity clusters than controls. TCRs at high frequency, those above 1 in 1000, did not change with DPC sensitization. A positive correlation with patch test score was found for PT1 expanded TCR counts.

Time point described: patch test 3, about 24 weeks after DPC sensitization. The treatment is: therapeutic diphenylcyclopropenone sensitization with weekly scalp DPC. Someone pulled total RNA out of unfractionated whole blood. The specimen was whole blood, collected in connection with sensitization to the hapten diphenylcyclopropenone (DPC). This clonotype was sampled from a man aged 50 or older with alopecia areata. Some clones in this sample may be carry-over from other donors' samples. J is TRBJ2-7 and V is TRBV5-1; TRBD2 matches at 10 bases. The CDR3 region is CASSQNPGLASEQYF. The CDR3 DNA sequence: TGCGCCAGCAGCCAAAACCCGGGACTAGCGTCAGAGCAGTACTTC.